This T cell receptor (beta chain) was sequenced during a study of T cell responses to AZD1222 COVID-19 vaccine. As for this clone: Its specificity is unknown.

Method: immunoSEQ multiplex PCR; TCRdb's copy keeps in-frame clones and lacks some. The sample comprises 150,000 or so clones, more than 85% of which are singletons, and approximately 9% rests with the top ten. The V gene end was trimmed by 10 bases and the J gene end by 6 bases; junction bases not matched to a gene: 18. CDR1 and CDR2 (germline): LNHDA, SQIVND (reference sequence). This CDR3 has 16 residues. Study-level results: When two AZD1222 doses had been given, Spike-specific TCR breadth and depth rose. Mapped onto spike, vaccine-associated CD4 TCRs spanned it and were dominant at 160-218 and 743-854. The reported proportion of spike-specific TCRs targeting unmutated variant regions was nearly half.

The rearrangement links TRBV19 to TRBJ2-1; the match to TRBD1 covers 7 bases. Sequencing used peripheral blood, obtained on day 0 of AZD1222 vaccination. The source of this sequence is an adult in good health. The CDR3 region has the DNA TGTGCCACCAAGAATTTCCGGGACAGAGATTTCAATGAGCAGTTCTTC. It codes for CATKNFRDRDFNEQFF.